These 5 T cell receptor beta chains originate from one sample sequenced in a study of blood T cells in healthy people across ages. The second PCR ran roughly 7 to 12 cycles with a sample-barcoded 5' primer and J-beta primers. TCRdb ran MiXCR on the 5' RACE reads and lists one entry per CDR3 protein. The table records nearly 1 million distinct CDR3 sequences, roughly 51% of them present only once. Sequencing input: blood. The receptors were gathered from a woman aged 60-75 years in good health.

The genes are TRBV9 and TRBJ2-1; 11 nucleotides align to TRBD2. Judging by the DNA end, TRBJ2-7 fits better; the J call may be wrong. The CDR3 runs to 15 residues. Germline CDR1 and CDR2: SGDLS and YYNGEE. CDR3 DNA: TGTGCCAGCAGCGTAGCTACTAGCGGGAGAGGTGAGCAGTACTTC. The encoded protein is CASSVATSGRGEQYF.

The rearrangement uses TRBV5-6 and TRBJ2-7; 12 bases line up with TRBD1. The V and J ends lost 4 bases and 6 bases, in that order; junction bases with no gene match: 11. This CDR3 has 16 residues. Germline values: CDR1 SGHDT, CDR2 YYEEEE. CDR3 DNA: TGTGCCAGCAGCCCCCGTACGGGACAGGGGGCGAGCGAGCAGTACTTC. Amino acids: CASSPRTGQGASEQYF.

This clonotype was found a few times. The chain is built from TRBV6-1 and TRBJ1-2; D ambiguous. There are 13 residues in the CDR3. The germline V gene encodes CDR1 MNHNS and CDR2 SASEGT. Trimming pared 3 bases from V and 4 bases from J, leaving 9 bases between. As DNA, the CDR3 is TGTGCCAGCAGTGATTCGACGGGCTATGGCTACACCTTC. This gives the protein CASSDSTGYGYTF.

As to this clonotype: A junction boundary mismatches the germline segment, possibly from a read error. The chain employs TRBV19 and TRBJ1-5, with D uncertain. This CDR3 is built from 14 residues. The germline gives CDR1 LNHDA, CDR2 SQIVND (reference sequence). In DNA, the CDR3 is TGTGCCAGTCTCCAGACGGGGTCAAATCGGCCCCAGCATTTT. This sequence encodes CASLQTGSNRPQHF.

This rearrangement joins TRBV7-2 to TRBJ2-3, with TRBD2 matching over 11 bases. J lost 6 bases, V lost 1 base, and 15 bases had no gene match. Per the germline V gene, CDR1 is SGHTA and CDR2 is FQGNSA. The CDR3 consists of 19 residues. DNA of the CDR3: TGTGCCAGCAGCTTAGTCCCTGGTGGTAGCGGGAGGGCCTCGGATACGCAGTATTTT. This sequence encodes CASSLVPGGSGRASDTQYF.